This TCR beta chain was captured by sequencing in a study of blood T cell repertoires in COVID-19. V was trimmed by 2 bases and J by 7 bases, leaving 12 bases between them. The CDR3 is 14 residues long. Germline V gene data show CDR1 as LGHDT and CDR2 as YNNKEL (reference sequence). Sequencing was performed with immunoSEQ multiplex PCR; in TCRdb, only in-frame clones are kept and a portion is missing. The sample has approximately 150,000 clones; 82% are singletons. Input material: PBMCs or T cells enriched from blood (not recorded which). The rearrangement links TRBV3-1 (or the pseudogene TRBV3-2) to TRBJ1-5; no clear D gene. This clonotype originated in a man between 60 and 75 years old who had recovered from COVID-19. DNA for the CDR3: TGTGCCAGCAGCCAAAGCCTACAACTACAGCCCCAGCATTTT. Translation: CASSQSLQLQPQHF.